The entry that follows covers one TCR beta chain sequence. Germline V gene data show CDR1 as SNHLY and CDR2 as FYNNEI. With 4 bases removed from V and 2 bases from J, the gap between germline ends came to 12 bases. The CDR3 has 15 residues. This entry belongs to a study of blood T cell repertoires in COVID-19. Looking at the study overall: Samples representing acute and convalescent COVID-19 were sourced from the United States, Italy and Spain.

Methods used by the authors: Amplifying reference gene primers gave estimates of nucleated cell counts. The table came from immunoSEQ multiplex PCR; TCRdb's copy has only in-frame clones and leaves some out. The DNA was the basis for D and trimming; V, J and clone size are from that table. The sample has about 150,000 clones; about three quarters are singletons. The chain couples TRBV2 to TRBJ1-3; a weak D match, TRBD1 (5 bases). Sequencing was carried out using peripheral blood. This sequence was found in a man older than 75 with acute or convalescent COVID-19. The CDR3 sequence: CASSVSRAAGNTIYF. The CDR3 DNA reads as TGTGCCAGCAGTGTCAGCAGGGCCGCTGGAAACACCATATATTTT.